This T cell receptor (beta chain) was captured by sequencing in a study of post-analysis software for immune sequencing data. Incorporated into the TCR beta cDNA libraries were unique molecular identifiers, which served to reduce PCR and sequencing biases. TCRdb processed the PCR reads anew with MiXCR; each CDR3 protein has one entry. The table includes fewer than 600,000 distinct CDR3 sequences, 45% detected once. The source of this sequence is a girl between 10 and 17 years old with multiple sclerosis. Sequenced: blood.

CDR3: CASSLVANTYERYF. The CDR3 DNA reads TGCGCCAGCAGCTTGGTTGCTAACACCTACGAGCGGTACTTC. This rearrangement joins TRBV5-1 to TRBJ2-5; D gene uncertain. In germline, CDR1 is SGHRS, CDR2 YFSETQ. The CDR3 totals 14 residues. The ends were cut back, 0 bases at V and 13 bases at J, with 19 bases in the middle.